There are a few counts of the clone carrying this T cell receptor (beta chain). Its antigen is unidentified. Specified treatment: roughly 11-day PBMC culture with coronavirus spike peptide pools or control peptides (ViraFEST assay). The data were taken from a study of vaccination and CD4 T cells after COVID-19. As for the study in general: Each participant underwent a two-dose regimen of either the BNT162b2 or the mRNA-1273 vaccine. The peptides that stimulated the cells were overlapping spike peptides from SARS-CoV-2, HCoV-NL63, HCoV-OC43 and HCoV-229E. Overall study findings and caveats: Convalescent patients had a median approximately 90% of reactive clones appearing only post-vaccination. From around 20 to 38, the median of SARS-CoV-2-reactive clonotypes rose without reaching significance.

Germline CDR1 reads SEHNR; CDR2 reads FQNEAQ (reference sequence). There are 14 residues in the CDR3. V was cut by 2 bases and J by 0 bases, with 5 bases left in between. The Oncomine TCR Beta short-read assay sequenced DNA from cultured CD4+ T cells. Via MiXCR, TCRdb re-called the PCR reads, giving one row per CDR3 protein. The table includes about 11,000 distinct CDR3 sequences, roughly 61% detected once. This TCR was sampled from a human donor who had recovered from COVID-19. This sequence joins TRBV7-9 and TRBJ1-3; D remains ambiguous. Source: CD4+ T cells from blood, cultured in vitro, taken before SARS-CoV-2 vaccination. The CDR3 protein is CASSLLRSGNTIYF. CDR3 nucleotides: TGTGCCAGCAGCTTACTTCGCTCTGGAAACACCATATATTTT.